This TCR beta chain was observed in a study of T-cell reconstitution after alpha-beta-depleted transplantation in children. Regarding the study as a whole: After transplant, high TCRbeta diversity at day 60 in some patients arose from surviving recipient T cells and thymic progenitors. Among T cells one year after transplant, newly produced cells accounted for most counts and diversity. The origin of alpha-beta T cells about two months after transplant was reportedly several hundred expanded graft clones.

In the case of this clonotype: Its antigen remains unidentified.

The germline gives CDR1 SGHRS, CDR2 YFSETQ. Trimming left V 4 bases short and J 3 bases short, with 5 bases between. The CDR3 is 12 residues long. Preparation of the TCRbeta library was carried out with unique molecular identifiers. MiXCR, applied by TCRdb to the PCR reads, yields one record per CDR3 protein. Of some 600,000 distinct CDR3 sequences in the sample, over 10% were seen once. The chain uses TRBV5-1 and TRBJ2-1; maybe TRBD2 (5 bases). The sample in question was PBMCs, mostly from graft donor cells, obtained 360 days after TCRalphabeta/CD19-depleted stem cell transplant. The receptor was derived from a male patient younger than 18 who had a stem cell transplant for acute myeloid leukemia, so the T cells may come from the graft donor. This chain's CDR3 is CASSGLYNEQFF. DNA of the CDR3: TGCGCCAGCAGCGGACTCTACAATGAGCAGTTCTTC.